Here is one T cell receptor beta chain with its context. The antigen remains undetermined. TCRdb re-called the 5' RACE reads through MiXCR, storing one row per CDR3 protein. The table includes around 590,000 distinct CDR3 sequences, 12% detected once. This sample is part of a study of T cells after yellow fever vaccination. Broader study findings: Some clonotypes, a small share, were shared between CD4 and CD8 compartments.

The V gene's germline CDR1 is SGHDT and CDR2 YYEEEE. J was trimmed by 2 bases and V by 4 bases; bases with no gene match: 16. The CDR3 length is 18 residues. The receptor was isolated from a man aged 30 to 39 who received the YFV17D yellow fever vaccine. The sample was PBMCs, taken on the day of the yellow fever booster vaccination. The chain links TRBV5-6 to TRBJ2-5, with 8 bases identical to TRBD2. The CDR3, as DNA: TGTGCCAGCAGCCCCCACTCAATAGTAGGGACTAGGCAAGAGACCCAGTACTTC. It translates to CASSPHSIVGTRQETQYF. The whole variable domain, filled in from reference TRBV5-6 and TRBJ2-5, reads DAGVTQSPTHLIKTRGQQVTLRCSPKSGHDTVSWYQQALGQGPQFIFQYYEEEERQRGNFPDRFSGHQFPNYSSELNVNALLLGDSALYLCASSPHSIVGTRQETQYFGPGTRLLVL.